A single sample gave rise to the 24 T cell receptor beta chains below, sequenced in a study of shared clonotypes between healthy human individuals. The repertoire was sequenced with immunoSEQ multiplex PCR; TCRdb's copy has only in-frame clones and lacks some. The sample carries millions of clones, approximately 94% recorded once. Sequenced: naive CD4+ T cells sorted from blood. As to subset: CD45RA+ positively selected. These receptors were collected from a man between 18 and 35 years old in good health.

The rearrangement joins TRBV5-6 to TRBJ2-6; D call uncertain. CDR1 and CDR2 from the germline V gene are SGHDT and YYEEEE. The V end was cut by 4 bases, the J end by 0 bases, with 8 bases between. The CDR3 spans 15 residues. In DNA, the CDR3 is TGTGCCAGCAGCCTGGGAAACTCTGGGGCCAACGTCCTGACTTTC. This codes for CASSLGNSGANVLTF.

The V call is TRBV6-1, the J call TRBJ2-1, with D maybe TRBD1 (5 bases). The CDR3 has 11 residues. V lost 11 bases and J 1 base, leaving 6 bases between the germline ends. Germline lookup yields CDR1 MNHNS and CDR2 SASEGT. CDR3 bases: TGTGCCGGACAATCCTACAATGAGCAGTTCTTC. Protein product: CAGQSYNEQFF.

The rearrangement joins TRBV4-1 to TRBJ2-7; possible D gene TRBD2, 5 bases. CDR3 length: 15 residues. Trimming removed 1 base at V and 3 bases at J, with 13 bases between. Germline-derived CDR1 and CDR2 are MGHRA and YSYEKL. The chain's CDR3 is CASSQVYGINYEQYF. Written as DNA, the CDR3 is TGCGCCAGCAGCCAAGTATACGGGATTAACTACGAGCAGTACTTC.

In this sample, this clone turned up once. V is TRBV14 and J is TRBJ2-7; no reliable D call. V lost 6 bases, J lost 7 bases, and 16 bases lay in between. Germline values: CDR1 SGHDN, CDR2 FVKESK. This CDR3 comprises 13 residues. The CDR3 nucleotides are TGTGCCAGCAGTTCAGACGGGTTGTGGGAGCAGTACTTC. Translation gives CASSSDGLWEQYF.

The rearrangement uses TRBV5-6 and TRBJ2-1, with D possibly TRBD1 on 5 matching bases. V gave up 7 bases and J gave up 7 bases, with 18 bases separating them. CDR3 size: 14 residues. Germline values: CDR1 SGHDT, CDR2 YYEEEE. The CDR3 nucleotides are TGTGCCAGCCTGGGGCAGTCCTCCGGGAATGAGCAGTTCTTC. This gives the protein CASLGQSSGNEQFF.

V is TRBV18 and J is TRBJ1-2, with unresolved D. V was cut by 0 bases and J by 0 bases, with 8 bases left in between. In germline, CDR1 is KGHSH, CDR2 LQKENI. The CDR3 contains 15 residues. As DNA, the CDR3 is TGTGCCAGCTCACCACCGAGACACCCTAACTATGGCTACACCTTC. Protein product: CASSPPRHPNYGYTF.

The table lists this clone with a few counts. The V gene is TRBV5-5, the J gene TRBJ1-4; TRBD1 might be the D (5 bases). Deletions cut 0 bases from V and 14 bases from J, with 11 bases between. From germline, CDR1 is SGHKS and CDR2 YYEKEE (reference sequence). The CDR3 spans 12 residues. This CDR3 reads CASSLDGHPLFF. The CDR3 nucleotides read TGTGCCAGCAGCTTGGACGGACACCCCCTGTTTTTT.

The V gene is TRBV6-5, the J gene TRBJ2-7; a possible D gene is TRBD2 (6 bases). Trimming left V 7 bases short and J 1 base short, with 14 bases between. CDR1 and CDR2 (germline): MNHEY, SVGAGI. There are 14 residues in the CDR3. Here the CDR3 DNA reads TGTGCCAGCAAGGAGGGAGTTAATTCCTACGAGCAGTACTTC. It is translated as CASKEGVNSYEQYF.

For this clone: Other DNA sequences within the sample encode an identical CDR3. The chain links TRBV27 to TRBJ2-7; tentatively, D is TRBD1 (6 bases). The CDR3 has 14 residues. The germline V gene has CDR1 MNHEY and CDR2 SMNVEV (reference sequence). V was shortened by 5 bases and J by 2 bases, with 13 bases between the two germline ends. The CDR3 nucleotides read TGTGCCAGCAGTCCACTGGACAGAACCTACGAGCAGTACTTC. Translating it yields CASSPLDRTYEQYF.

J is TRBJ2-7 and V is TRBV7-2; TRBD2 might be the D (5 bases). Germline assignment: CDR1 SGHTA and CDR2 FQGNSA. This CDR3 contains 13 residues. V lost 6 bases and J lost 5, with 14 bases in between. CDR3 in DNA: TGTGCCAGCAGTGAGGGAGTAAGGAACGAGCAGTACTTC. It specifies CASSEGVRNEQYF.

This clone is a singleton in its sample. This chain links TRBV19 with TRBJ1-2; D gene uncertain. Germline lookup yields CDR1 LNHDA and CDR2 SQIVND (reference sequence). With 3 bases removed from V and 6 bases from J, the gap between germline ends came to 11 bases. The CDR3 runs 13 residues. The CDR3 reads CASSIGRGDGYTF. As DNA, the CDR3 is TGTGCCAGTAGTATTGGCCGGGGAGATGGCTACACCTTC.

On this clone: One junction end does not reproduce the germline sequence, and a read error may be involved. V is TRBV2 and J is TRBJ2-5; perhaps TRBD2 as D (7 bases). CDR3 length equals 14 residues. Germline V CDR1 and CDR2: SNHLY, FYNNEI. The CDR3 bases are TGTGCCACCAAAAGGGGGGGTTTGGGAGAGGCCCAGTACTTC. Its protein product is CATKRGGLGEAQYF.

The DNA for the CDR3 is TGTGCCAGCAGCGAGATATTTGAAGCTTTCTTT. It specifies CASSEIFEAFF. The chain has TRBV7-2 and TRBJ1-1; D unclear. This CDR3 region has 11 residues. Trimming cost V 5 bases and J 7 bases, with 8 bases left between them. Germline CDR1 reads SGHTA; CDR2 reads FQGNSA.

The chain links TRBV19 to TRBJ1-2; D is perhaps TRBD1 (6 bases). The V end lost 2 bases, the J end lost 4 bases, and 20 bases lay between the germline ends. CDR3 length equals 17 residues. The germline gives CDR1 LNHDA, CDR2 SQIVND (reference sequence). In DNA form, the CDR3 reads TGTGCCAGTAGTATAACCCCCGGAGGACAGTTTACCTATGGCTACACCTTC. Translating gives CASSITPGGQFTYGYTF.

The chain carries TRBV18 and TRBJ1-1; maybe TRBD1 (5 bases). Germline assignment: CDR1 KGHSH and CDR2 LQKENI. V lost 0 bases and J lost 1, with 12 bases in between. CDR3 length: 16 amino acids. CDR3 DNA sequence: TGTGCCAGCTCACCACCGGAGAGGGGTCGGAACACTGAAGCTTTCTTT. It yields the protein CASSPPERGRNTEAFF.

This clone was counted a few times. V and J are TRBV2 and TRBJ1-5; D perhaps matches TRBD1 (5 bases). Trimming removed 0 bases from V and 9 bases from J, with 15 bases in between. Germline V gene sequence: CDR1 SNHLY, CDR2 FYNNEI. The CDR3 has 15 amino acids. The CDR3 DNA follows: TGTGCCAGCAGTGAAGCGCTGACAGCCTCGGGGCCCCAGCATTTT. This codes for CASSEALTASGPQHF. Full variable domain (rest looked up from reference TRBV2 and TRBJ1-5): EPEVTQTPSHQVTQMGQEVILRCVPISNHLYFYWYRQILGQKVEFLVSFYNNEISEKSEIFDDQFSVERPDGSNFTLKIRSTKLEDSAMYFCASSEALTASGPQHFGDGTRLSIL.

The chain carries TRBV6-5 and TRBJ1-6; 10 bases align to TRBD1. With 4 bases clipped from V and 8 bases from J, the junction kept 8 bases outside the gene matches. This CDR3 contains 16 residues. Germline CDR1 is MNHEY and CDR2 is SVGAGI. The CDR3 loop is CASSSPRDRGDSPLHF. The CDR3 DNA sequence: TGTGCCAGCAGTTCGCCCCGGGACAGGGGCGATTCACCCCTCCACTTT.

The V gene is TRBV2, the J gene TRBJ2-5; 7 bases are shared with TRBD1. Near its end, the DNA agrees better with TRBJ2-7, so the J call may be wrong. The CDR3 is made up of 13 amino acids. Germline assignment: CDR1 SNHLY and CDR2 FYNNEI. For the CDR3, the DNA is TGTGCCAGCAGTGGACAGGGCCTCTACGAGCAGTACTTC. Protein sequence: CASSGQGLYEQYF.

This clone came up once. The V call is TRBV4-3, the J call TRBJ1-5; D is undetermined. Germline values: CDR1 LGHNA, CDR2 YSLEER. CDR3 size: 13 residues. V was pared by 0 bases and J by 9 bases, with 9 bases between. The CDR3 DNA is TGCGCCAGCAGCCAAGACCTACGCCGGCCCCAGCATTTT. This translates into CASSQDLRRPQHF.

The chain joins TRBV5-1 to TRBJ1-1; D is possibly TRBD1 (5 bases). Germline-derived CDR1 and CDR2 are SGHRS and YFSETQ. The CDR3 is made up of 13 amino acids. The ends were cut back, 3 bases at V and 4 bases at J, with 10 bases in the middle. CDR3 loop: CASSWDVGTEAFF. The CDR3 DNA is TGCGCCAGCAGCTGGGACGTGGGCACTGAAGCTTTCTTT.

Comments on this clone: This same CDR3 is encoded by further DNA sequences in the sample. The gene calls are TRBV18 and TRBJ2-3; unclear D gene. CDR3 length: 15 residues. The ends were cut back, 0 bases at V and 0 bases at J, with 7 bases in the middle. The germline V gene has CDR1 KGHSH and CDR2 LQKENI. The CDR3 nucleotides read TGTGCCAGCTCACCACCCCGGGTTAGCACAGATACGCAGTATTTT. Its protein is CASSPPRVSTDTQYF.

The CDR3 sequence is CASSLAGRPGTDTQYF. The CDR3 nucleotides are TGTGCCAGCAGCTTAGCAGGCAGACCTGGCACAGATACGCAGTATTTT. The chain couples TRBV11-2 to TRBJ2-3, with D unclear. Germline V lookup: CDR1 SGHAT, CDR2 FQNNGV. V was cut by 1 base and J by 1 base, with 12 bases left in between. This CDR3 has 16 amino acids.

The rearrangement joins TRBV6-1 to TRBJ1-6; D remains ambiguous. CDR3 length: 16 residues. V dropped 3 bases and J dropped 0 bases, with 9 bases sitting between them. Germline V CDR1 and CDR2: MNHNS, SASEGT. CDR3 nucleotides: TGTGCCAGCAGTGAGATCGTGAACTCCTATAATTCACCCCTCCACTTT. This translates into CASSEIVNSYNSPLHF.

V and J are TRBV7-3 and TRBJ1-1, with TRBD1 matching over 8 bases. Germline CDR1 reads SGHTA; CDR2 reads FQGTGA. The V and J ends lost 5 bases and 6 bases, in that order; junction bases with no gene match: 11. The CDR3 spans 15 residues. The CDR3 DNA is TGTGCCAGCAGCCTTGGACAGGGAGGAATTGCTGAAGCTTTCTTT. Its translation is CASSLGQGGIAEAFF. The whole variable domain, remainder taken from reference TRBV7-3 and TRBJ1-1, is GAGVSQTPSNKVTEKGKYVELRCDPISGHTALYWYRQSLGQGPEFLIYFQGTGAADDSGLPNDRFFAVRPEGSVSTLKIQRTERGDSAVYLCASSLGQGGIAEAFFGQGTRLTVV.